Listed below are T cell receptor beta chains from one sample, sequenced in a study of post-analysis software for immune sequencing data. From the PCR reads, TCRdb called clonotypes with MiXCR, one entry per CDR3 protein. This sample has 740,000 or so distinct CDR3 sequences, with about 57% found just once. Sequenced: blood. The receptors originated from a girl aged 5-17 years with multiple sclerosis. The CDR3 runs from the conserved cysteine through the conserved F or W. A D gene is named only where the DNA matches it firmly. Clone size is not always given. Where it is, it says once, few, many or a class for expanded clones.

DNA,CDR3,size,J,V,D
TGTGCCAGCAGTACCCCGACAGGGATAGGTTCACCCCTCCACTTT,CASSTPTGIGSPLHF,-,TRBJ1-6,TRBV27,TRBD1
TGTGCCAGCAGTCTACTGGGACAGGGGATTCAGACCCAGTACTTC,CASSLLGQGIQTQYF,-,TRBJ2-5,TRBV27,TRBD1
TGTGCCAGCAACCCGGAGGGGTCGGGGACCCAGTACTTC,CASNPEGSGTQYF,-,TRBJ2-5,TRBV5-6,-
TGTGCCAGCAGTCCCGGACAGGGGTCCGGCTACACCTTC,CASSPGQGSGYTF,many,TRBJ1-2,TRBV12-3/TRBV12-4,TRBD1
TGTGCCAGCAGTGCATACTCGACAGCTATTGAGCAGTTCTTC,CASSAYSTAIEQFF,-,TRBJ2-1,TRBV25-1,-
TGCAGTGCTGGGTTAAAGGGGACCCAGTACTTC,CSAGLKGTQYF,-,TRBJ2-5,TRBV20-1,-
TGCGCCAGCAGCTTGGCGGGAAAGGGCGATACGCAGTATTTT,CASSLAGKGDTQYF,few,TRBJ2-3,TRBV5-1,-
TGTGCCAGCAGCTCCGCCGGGACCCGCTCCTACAATGAGCAGTTCTTC,CASSSAGTRSYNEQFF,-,TRBJ2-1,TRBV7-3,-
TGTGCCAGCAGCCAGGGACTCTATTATGGCAATGAGCAGTTCTTC,CASSQGLYYGNEQFF,few,TRBJ2-1,TRBV6-5,-
TGTGCCAGCAGTTACATGGCGGGAGGGTCTGGTACGCAGTATTTT,CASSYMAGGSGTQYF,-,TRBJ2-3,TRBV6-6,TRBD2
TGTGCCAGCAGCACCGGGACAGGGCTTAGGGAGACCCAGTACTTC,CASSTGTGLRETQYF,-,TRBJ2-5,TRBV7-9,TRBD1
TGCAGCGTTCAAGGGGGTACGGGGAGGAGAGAGACCCAGTACTTC,CSVQGGTGRRETQYF,-,TRBJ2-5,TRBV29-1,-
TGTGCCAGCAGTACCCTACAGGGGGCCGGAGAGACCCAGTACTTC,CASSTLQGAGETQYF,-,TRBJ2-5,TRBV6-5,TRBD1
TGCGCCAGCAGTGCGGCCGGGACAGGGTCCTACAATGAGCAGTTCTTC,CASSAAGTGSYNEQFF,-,TRBJ2-1,TRBV10-2,TRBD1
TGTGCCAGCAGTTACGTGGCAGACCCTCCGTTTCCCTACGAGCAGTACTTC,CASSYVADPPFPYEQYF,-,TRBJ2-7,TRBV6-6,-
TGCAGCACTCCGGACAAAAACACCGGGGAGCTGTTTTTT,CSTPDKNTGELFF,-,TRBJ2-2,TRBV29-1,-
TGTGCCAGCAGTCCAGGGGGGCGGCATGAGCAGTTCTTC,CASSPGGRHEQFF,-,TRBJ2-1,TRBV12-3/TRBV12-4,-
TGTGCCAGCAGTTTAGCCAGGGCTTCCTACGAGCAGTACTTC,CASSLARASYEQYF,-,TRBJ2-7,TRBV27,-
TGTGCCAGCAGTGAATCCCGCAGGGCGATGGTGTACTTC,CASSESRRAMVYF,-,TRBJ2-5,TRBV25-1,-
TGCGCCAGCAGCCAAGATCCCCCGGCTAGCGCCAACAAAAACATTCAGTACTTC,CASSQDPPASANKNIQYF,-,TRBJ2-4,TRBV4-1,-
TGTGCCAGCAGCCCAGGGGCCCCGAACACTGAAGCTTTCTTT,CASSPGAPNTEAFF,-,TRBJ1-1,TRBV7-9,-
TGTGCCAGCCAACGGTTGACTGAAGCTTTCTTT,CASQRLTEAFF,-,TRBJ1-1,TRBV7-2,-
TGTGCCAGCAGTCAATCCGGGACGAACGGCGAGCAGTACTTC,CASSQSGTNGEQYF,few,TRBJ2-7,TRBV6-6,-
TGCAGCGCCGGGGGACTAGCGGGACTTAGCATCTACGAGCAGTACTTC,CSAGGLAGLSIYEQYF,few,TRBJ2-7,TRBV29-1,TRBD2
TGCGCCAGCAGGACACTCTGGGACACCACCTACGAGCAGTACTTC,CASRTLWDTTYEQYF,-,TRBJ2-7,TRBV5-1,-
TGTGCCAGCAGCTTGACCGCCCCCTATGAGCAGTTCTTC,CASSLTAPYEQFF,-,TRBJ2-1,TRBV7-2,-
TGTGCCAGCAGCCAGAGCGGGGGAGCCCTAGCCAAAAACATTCAGTACTTC,CASSQSGGALAKNIQYF,few,TRBJ2-4,TRBV3-1,TRBD2
TGTGCCAGCAGTCCAGGACAGGGTGGAGGAGACGAGCAGTACTTC,CASSPGQGGGDEQYF,-,TRBJ2-7,TRBV12-3/TRBV12-4,TRBD1
TGCAGCGTTGAAGGGGGACAGGGTGACGCCTACGAGCAGTACTTC,CSVEGGQGDAYEQYF,once,TRBJ2-7,TRBV29-1,TRBD1
TGTGCCAGCAGTTACGGCAGGAATACGCAGTATTTT,CASSYGRNTQYF,-,TRBJ2-3,TRBV6-5,-
TGTGCCAGCAGCTTAACCGGACTAGCGGCGAGCACAGATACGCAGTATTTT,CASSLTGLAASTDTQYF,few,TRBJ2-3,TRBV7-3,TRBD2
TGTGCCAGCAGTATAGCGAGGACTAGCGCCTACAATGAGCAGTTCTTC,CASSIARTSAYNEQFF,-,TRBJ2-1,TRBV7-2,TRBD2
TGTGCTAGTGGTTCCGAGGGATTGGTTCAGCCCCAGCATTTT,CASGSEGLVQPQHF,once,TRBJ1-5,TRBV12-5,-
TGCGCCAGCAGCCAGGAGCCTCTCTACGAGCAGTACTTC,CASSQEPLYEQYF,-,TRBJ2-7,TRBV4-1,-
TGCAGTGCTACCTTAGCGGGAGCGGCAGATACGCAGTATTTT,CSATLAGAADTQYF,-,TRBJ2-3,TRBV20-1,TRBD2
TGTGCCAGCAGCTTAGCAGGGGCGACCAAAAACATTCAGTACTTC,CASSLAGATKNIQYF,-,TRBJ2-4,TRBV7-9,-
TGTGCCAGCAGTGGACAGGGCTTCTCCTACGAGCAGTACTTC,CASSGQGFSYEQYF,few,TRBJ2-7,TRBV12-3/TRBV12-4,TRBD1
TGTGCCAGCAGGGTTACTAGCGGGAGCTCCTACAATGAGCAGTTCTTC,CASRVTSGSSYNEQFF,few,TRBJ2-1,TRBV12-3/TRBV12-4,TRBD2
TGTGCCAGCAGCCAATTAGGGAGCTCCTACGAGCAGTACTTC,CASSQLGSSYEQYF,few,TRBJ2-7,TRBV3-1,-
TGTGCCAGCAGCCAAGATGTACTACAGATTGGTGGGAACACTGAAGCTTTCTTT,CASSQDVLQIGGNTEAFF,-,TRBJ1-1,TRBV14,-
TGTGCCAGCTCACCACAATCCAGCGCCCACGAGCAGTACTTC,CASSPQSSAHEQYF,-,TRBJ2-7,TRBV18,-
TGCAGTGCAGTAGGGACGATGGGGCTCTACGAGCAGTACTTC,CSAVGTMGLYEQYF,-,TRBJ2-7,TRBV20-1,-
TGTGCCAGCGTTGGCTACACCTTC,CASVGYTF,-,TRBJ1-2,TRBV9,-
TGTGCCACTCTCGAAGGGACTGGCTCGCATACGCAGTATTTT,CATLEGTGSHTQYF,-,TRBJ2-3,TRBV7-2,-
TGTGCCAGCAGCTTTGGGACGACAGGGTCCGAGCGTTCCTACGAGCAGTACTTC,CASSFGTTGSERSYEQYF,-,TRBJ2-7,TRBV7-6,TRBD1
TGCGCCAGCAGCCCTCCTCTGGGGGGCCTCGGCTCTAACTATGGCTACACCTTC,CASSPPLGGLGSNYGYTF,few,TRBJ1-2,TRBV4-1,-
TGTGCCAGCAGCCAAGATTTCGGGATCGAGACCCAGTACTTC,CASSQDFGIETQYF,-,TRBJ2-5,TRBV3-1,-